The T cell receptor (beta chain) described here comes from a study of shared clonotypes between healthy human individuals. CDR1 is MNHNS, CDR2 SASEGT, per germline. The CDR3 is made up of 15 amino acids. Profiled with immunoSEQ multiplex PCR; TCRdb holds only in-frame clones, not every one. The sample has over a million clones; around 78% are singletons. With regard to this clone: No antigen is known for it. The junction and the germline gene differ at one end; a read error may be behind it.

Study-wide findings and caveats: Larger estimated richness was generally recorded for naive subsets relative to memory subsets.

Sequencing was performed on memory CD4+ T cells from PBMCs. Subset indicated: CD45RA-negative fraction. This receptor was obtained from a man aged 18 to 35 in good health. Some clones in this sample may be carry-over from other donors' samples. The chain carries TRBV6-1 and TRBJ2-5, with D possibly TRBD1 on 6 matching bases. As DNA, the CDR3 is TGTGCCGGCAGTGAAGCCCAGGGGACGGGGAAGACCCAGTACTTC. Translated: CAGSEAQGTGKTQYF.